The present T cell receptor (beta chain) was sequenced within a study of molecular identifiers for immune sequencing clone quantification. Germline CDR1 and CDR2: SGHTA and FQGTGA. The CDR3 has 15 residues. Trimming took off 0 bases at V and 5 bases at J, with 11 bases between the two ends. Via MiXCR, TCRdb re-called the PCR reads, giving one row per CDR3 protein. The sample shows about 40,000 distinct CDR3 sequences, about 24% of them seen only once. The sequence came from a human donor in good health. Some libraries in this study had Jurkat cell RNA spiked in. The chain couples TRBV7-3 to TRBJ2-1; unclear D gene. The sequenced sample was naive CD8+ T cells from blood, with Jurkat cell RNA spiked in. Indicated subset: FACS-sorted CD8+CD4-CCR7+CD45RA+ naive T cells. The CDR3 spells CASSLTPVDNNEQFF. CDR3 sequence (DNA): TGTGCCAGCAGCTTAACTCCCGTTGACAACAATGAGCAGTTCTTC.